Each of the 17 T cell receptor beta chains below was sequenced from the same sample in a study of blood T cells in healthy people across ages (dated by TCRdb to between 2014 and 2017). Receptor libraries were prepared by 5' RACE. The listed sequencing device is Illumina HiSeq 2500. A second PCR of roughly 7 to 11 cycles was performed with a sample-barcoded 5' primer and a J-beta primer mix. Using fastp at Q25 and MiXCR, TCRdb reprocessed the public reads and kept productive beta chains. Identical CDR3 proteins give one entry, which carries the most common genes and DNA. A total of over 600,000 distinct CDR3 sequences appear in this sample, approximately 21% of them only once. 3.5% to 4% of the sample lies in the top ten. Sequencing was done on a sample of blood. The source is a man in his 70s in good health.

A few counts support this clonotype. V gene TRBV7-3 combines with J gene TRBJ2-2; no clear D gene. The ends were cut back, 6 bases at V and 6 bases at J, with 11 bases in the middle. Looked up from germline, CDR1 is SGHTA and CDR2 is FQGTGA. The CDR3 is made up of 13 amino acids. The DNA for the CDR3 is TGTGCCAGCAGGTTACAAGATGCCGGGGAGCTGTTTTTT. Its translation is CASRLQDAGELFF.

This clonotype was recorded many times. The chain links TRBV5-5 to TRBJ2-5; 7 bases are a match to TRBD2. Germline loops: CDR1 SGHKS, CDR2 YYEKEE (reference sequence). V lost 1 base to trimming and J lost 2 bases; unmatched junction nucleotides: 2. The CDR3 runs 14 residues. The CDR3 region is CASSLLGLQETQYF. The CDR3, as DNA: TGTGCCAGCAGCTTGCTGGGACTACAAGAGACCCAGTACTTC.

The chain has TRBV29-1 and TRBJ2-5, with 10 bases that match TRBD1. Gene TRBJ2-7 matches the end of the DNA better, so the J call may be wrong. CDR1 and CDR2 from the germline V gene are SQVTM and ANQGSEA. There are 13 residues in the CDR3. The CDR3 coding sequence is TGCAGCGTTGAAAGGGACAGGGGATACGAGCAGTACTTC. It codes for CSVERDRGYEQYF.

The chain carries TRBV3-1 and TRBJ1-2; 10 positions match TRBD1. This CDR3 contains 18 residues. Looked up from germline, CDR1 is LGHDT and CDR2 is YNNKEL (reference sequence). Trimming removed 4 bases from V and 3 bases from J; junction bases left unmatched: 14. The CDR3 protein is CASSRPGQGFLTDYGYTF. The DNA of the CDR3 is TGTGCCAGCAGCCGCCCGGGACAGGGGTTCCTAACGGACTATGGCTACACCTTC.

The CDR3 loop reads CSARTAGYGYTF. The CDR3 DNA is TGCAGTGCTAGGACAGCTGGCTATGGCTACACCTTC. The genes are TRBV20-1 and TRBJ1-2; D is possibly TRBD1 (5 bases). Between the trimmed V and J ends, which lost 3 bases and 4 bases, there was a span of 9 bases. There are 12 residues in the CDR3. Germline V gene data show CDR1 as DFQATT and CDR2 as SNEGSKA (reference sequence).

The chain has TRBV20-1 and TRBJ2-7; 7 nucleotides match TRBD2. V shed 7 bases and J 3 bases; nucleotides not matched to a gene: 9. This CDR3 region has 13 residues. The V gene's germline CDR1 is DFQATT and CDR2 SNEGSKA (reference sequence). Here the CDR3 DNA reads TGCAGTGTTGAGTTGCCTAGCGGCTACGAGCAGTACTTC. The encoded protein is CSVELPSGYEQYF.

The rearrangement joins TRBV20-1 to TRBJ2-5; unclear D gene. The CDR3 runs to 11 residues. Trimming stripped 0 bases from V and 11 bases from J, with 10 bases between. CDR1 is DFQATT, CDR2 SNEGSKA, per germline (reference sequence). The CDR3 DNA reads as TGCAGTGCTAGAGATGGGTTTGGGCAGTACTTC. This sequence encodes CSARDGFGQYF.

V and J are TRBV7-9 and TRBJ1-2; 7 nucleotides match TRBD1. V lost 5 bases to trimming and J lost 14 bases; unmatched junction nucleotides: 2. This CDR3 is 9 amino acids long. CDR1 and CDR2 from the germline V gene are SEHNR and FQNEAQ (reference sequence). CDR3 loop: CASSPTGTF. The CDR3 nucleotides read TGTGCCAGCAGCCCGACAGGGACCTTC.

This sequence joins TRBV7-2 and TRBJ2-1, with TRBD2 identical over 11 bases. J was trimmed by 4 bases and V by 4 bases; bases with no gene match: 9. The CDR3 has 17 amino acids. CDR1 SGHTA and CDR2 FQGNSA come from the germline V gene. The CDR3 coding sequence is TGTGCCAGCAGCTCCCTCCGAGGGACTAGCGGATACAATGAGCAGTTCTTC. This translates into CASSSLRGTSGYNEQFF.

V gene TRBV7-8 combines with J gene TRBJ1-4, with 7 bases identical to TRBD1. Germline V gene sequence: CDR1 SGHVS, CDR2 FQNEAQ. The length of the CDR3 is 15 residues. The J segment lost 5 bases and the V segment lost 6 bases, leaving 9 bases of the junction unmatched. The CDR3, as DNA: TGTGCCAGCAGTCAGGAGGGACAGCAGAATGAAAAACTGTTTTTT. This encodes CASSQEGQQNEKLFF.

The chain joins TRBV6-5 to TRBJ1-1; D possibly corresponds to TRBD1 (5 bases). V was cut by 5 bases and J by 1 base, with 8 bases left in between. CDR3 size: 13 residues. CDR1 is MNHEY, CDR2 SVGAGI, per germline. The CDR3 region is CASSNGGNTEAFF. As DNA, the CDR3 is TGTGCCAGCAGTAACGGGGGGAACACTGAAGCTTTCTTT.

The genes are TRBV20-1 and TRBJ2-3, with D hard to call. The germline CDR1 and CDR2 sequences are DFQATT and SNEGSKA (reference sequence). This CDR3 has 13 amino acids. V was clipped by 3 bases and J by 0 bases, with 7 bases between them. The CDR3 region has the DNA TGCAGTGCTAGGACGCCGAGCACAGATACGCAGTATTTT. As protein: CSARTPSTDTQYF.

This clonotype was detected only a few times. V usage is TRBV6-2 or TRBV6-3 and J usage is TRBJ1-2; 8 positions agree with TRBD1. V shed 4 bases and J 5 bases; nucleotides not matched to a gene: 12. The CDR3 sequence is 16 residues long. Germline-derived CDR1 and CDR2 are MNHEY and SVGEGT. The CDR3 is CASSSIAGGTVYGYTF. The CDR3 nucleotides read TGTGCCAGCAGTTCAATCGCAGGGGGCACGGTGTATGGCTACACCTTC.

The sample holds many counts of this clonotype. The chain carries TRBV28 and TRBJ2-6, with TRBD1 matching 7 bases. Per germline, CDR1 MDHEN and CDR2 SYDVKM. The CDR3 covers 15 residues. J gave up 2 bases and V 10 bases, and 8 bases lay outside the gene matches. The CDR3 sequence: CATQTTGAGANVLTF. CDR3 coding DNA: TGTGCCACCCAAACAACAGGGGCTGGGGCCAACGTCCTGACTTTC.

The CDR3 reads CASSLGGGGSPLHF. Here the CDR3 DNA reads TGCGCCAGCAGCTTGGGGGGTGGCGGTTCACCCCTCCACTTT. V and J are TRBV5-1 and TRBJ1-6; D unresolved. Per germline, CDR1 SGHRS and CDR2 YFSETQ. The CDR3 runs 14 residues. V dropped 0 bases and J dropped 9 bases, with 10 bases sitting between them.

The V and J genes are TRBV6-6 and TRBJ1-4, with D unresolved. V lost 6 bases to trimming and J lost 7 bases, with 15 bases between them. The CDR3 is 14 amino acids. Germline V gene sequence: CDR1 MNHNY, CDR2 SVGAGI (reference sequence). CDR3 in amino acids: CASRPGRGIEKLFF. CDR3 bases: TGTGCCAGCAGACCGGGCCGAGGGATTGAAAAACTGTTTTTT.

This clonotype appeared a few times. The conserved phenylalanine or tryptophan normally closing the CDR3 is absent here, so this likely arose from a read error. J is TRBJ1-5 and V is TRBV6-6; TRBD1 matches 8 bases. The V segment lost 4 bases and the J segment 3 bases; nucleotides outside the gene matches: 5. The CDR3 totals 15 residues. The germline V gene encodes CDR1 MNHNY and CDR2 SVGAGI (reference sequence). CDR3 coding DNA: TGTGCCAGCAGTTTGACAGGGGTGGACAATCAGCCCCAGCATCTT. It translates to CASSLTGVDNQPQHL.